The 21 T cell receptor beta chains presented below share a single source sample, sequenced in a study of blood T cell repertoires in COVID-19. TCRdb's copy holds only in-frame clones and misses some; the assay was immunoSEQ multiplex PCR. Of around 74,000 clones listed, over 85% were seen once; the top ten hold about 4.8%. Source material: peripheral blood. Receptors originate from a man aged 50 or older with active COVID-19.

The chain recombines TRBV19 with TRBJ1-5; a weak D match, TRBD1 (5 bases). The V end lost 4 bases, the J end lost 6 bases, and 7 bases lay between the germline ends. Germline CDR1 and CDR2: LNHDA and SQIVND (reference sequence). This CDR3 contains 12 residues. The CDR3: CASSTGFQPQHF. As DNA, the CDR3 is TGTGCCAGTAGTACAGGGTTTCAGCCCCAGCATTTT.

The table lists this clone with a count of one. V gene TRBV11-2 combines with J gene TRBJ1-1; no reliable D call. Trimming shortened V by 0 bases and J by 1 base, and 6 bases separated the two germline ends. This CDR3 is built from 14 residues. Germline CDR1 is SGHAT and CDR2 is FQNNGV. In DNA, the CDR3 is TGTGCCAGCAGCTTAGATCCAGGGAACACTGAAGCTTTCTTT. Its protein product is CASSLDPGNTEAFF.

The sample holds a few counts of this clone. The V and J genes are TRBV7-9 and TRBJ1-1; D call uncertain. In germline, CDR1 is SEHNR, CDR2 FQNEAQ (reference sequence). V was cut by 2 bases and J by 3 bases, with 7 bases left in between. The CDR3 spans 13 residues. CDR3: CASSLNSDTEAFF. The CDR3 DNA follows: TGTGCCAGCAGCTTAAACAGTGACACTGAAGCTTTCTTT.

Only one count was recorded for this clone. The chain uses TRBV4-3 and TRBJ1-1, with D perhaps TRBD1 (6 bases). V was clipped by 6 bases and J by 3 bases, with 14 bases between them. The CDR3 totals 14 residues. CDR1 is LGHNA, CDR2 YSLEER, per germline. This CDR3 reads CASSLGGADTEAFF. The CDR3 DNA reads TGCGCCAGCAGTCTGGGGGGGGCGGACACTGAAGCTTTCTTT.

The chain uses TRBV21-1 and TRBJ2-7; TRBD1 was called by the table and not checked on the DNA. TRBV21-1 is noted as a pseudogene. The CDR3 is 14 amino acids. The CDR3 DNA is TGTGCCAGCAGCGGTGACAGGCGACCCTACGAGCAGTACTTC. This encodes CASSGDRRPYEQYF.

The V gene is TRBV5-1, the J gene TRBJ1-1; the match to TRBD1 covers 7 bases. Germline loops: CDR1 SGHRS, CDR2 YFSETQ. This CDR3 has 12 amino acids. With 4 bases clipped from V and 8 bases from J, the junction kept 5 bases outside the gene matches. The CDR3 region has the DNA TGCGCCAGCAGCCAAGACAGGGAGGAAGCTTTCTTT. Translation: CASSQDREEAFF.

DNA of the CDR3: TGTGCCAGCAGCGAAGGCAGGGTGAACACTGAAGCTTTCTTT. Its protein product is CASSEGRVNTEAFF. The chain uses TRBV9 and TRBJ1-1; a possible D gene is TRBD1 (5 bases). V was trimmed by 3 bases and J by 0 bases, leaving 9 bases between them. CDR1 and CDR2 from the germline V gene are SGDLS and YYNGEE. The CDR3 runs to 14 residues.

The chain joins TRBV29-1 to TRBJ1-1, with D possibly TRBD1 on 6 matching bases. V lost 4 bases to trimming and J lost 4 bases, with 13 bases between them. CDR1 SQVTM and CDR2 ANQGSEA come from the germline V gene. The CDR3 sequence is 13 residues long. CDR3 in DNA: TGCAGCGTTGGCAACAGGGCGGGCACTGAAGCTTTCTTT. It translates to CSVGNRAGTEAFF. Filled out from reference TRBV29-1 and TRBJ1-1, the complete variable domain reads SAVISQKPSRDICQRGTSLTIQCQVDSQVTMMFWYRQQPGQSLTLIATANQGSEATYESGFVIDKFPISRPNLTFSTLTVSNMSPEDSSIYLCSVGNRAGTEAFFGQGTRLTVV.

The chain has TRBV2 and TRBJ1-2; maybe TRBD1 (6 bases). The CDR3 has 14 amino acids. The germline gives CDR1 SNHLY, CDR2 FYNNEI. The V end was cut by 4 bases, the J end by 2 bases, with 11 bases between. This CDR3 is CASSANRVNYGYTF. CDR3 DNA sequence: TGTGCCAGCAGTGCAAACAGGGTCAACTATGGCTACACCTTC.

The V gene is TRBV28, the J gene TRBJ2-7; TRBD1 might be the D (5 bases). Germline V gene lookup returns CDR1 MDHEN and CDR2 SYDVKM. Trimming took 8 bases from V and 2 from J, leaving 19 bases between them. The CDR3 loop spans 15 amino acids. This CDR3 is CASSISGQGTYEQYF. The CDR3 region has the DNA TGTGCCAGCTCAATCTCGGGCCAGGGAACCTACGAGCAGTACTTC.

The chain's CDR3 is CASTRDRGTDTQYF. The CDR3 DNA follows: TGCGCCAGCACCCGGGACAGGGGCACAGATACGCAGTATTTT. The rearrangement links TRBV5-1 to TRBJ2-3, with TRBD1 matching 9 bases. CDR3 length: 14 residues. Losses at the gene ends were 6 bases for V and 1 base for J; bases not matched to a gene: 3. The germline CDR1 and CDR2 sequences are SGHRS and YFSETQ. Supplemented by reference TRBV5-1 and TRBJ2-3, the full variable domain reads KAGVTQTPRYLIKTRGQQVTLSCSPISGHRSVSWYQQTPGQGLQFLFEYFSETQRNKGNFPGRFSGRQFSNSRSEMNVSTLELGDSALYLCASTRDRGTDTQYFGPGTRLTVL.

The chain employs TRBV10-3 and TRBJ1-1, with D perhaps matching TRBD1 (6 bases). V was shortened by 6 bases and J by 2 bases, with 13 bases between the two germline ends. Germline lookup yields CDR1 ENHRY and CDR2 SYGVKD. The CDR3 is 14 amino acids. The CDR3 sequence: CAIRAGEGNTEAFF. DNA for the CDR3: TGTGCCATCAGAGCAGGGGAGGGAAACACTGAAGCTTTCTTT.

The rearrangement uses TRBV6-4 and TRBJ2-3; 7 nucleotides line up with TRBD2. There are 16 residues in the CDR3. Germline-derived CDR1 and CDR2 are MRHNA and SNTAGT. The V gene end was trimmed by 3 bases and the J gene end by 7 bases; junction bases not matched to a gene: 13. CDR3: CASSESAASGGYTQYF. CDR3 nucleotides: TGTGCCAGCAGTGAATCCGCCGCTAGCGGTGGATATACGCAGTATTTT.

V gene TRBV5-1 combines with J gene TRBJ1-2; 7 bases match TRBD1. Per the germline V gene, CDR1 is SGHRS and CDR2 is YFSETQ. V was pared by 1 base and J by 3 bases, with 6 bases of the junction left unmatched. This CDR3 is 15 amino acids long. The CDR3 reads CASSLRLGGDYGYTF. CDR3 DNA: TGCGCCAGCAGCTTGAGGTTAGGGGGCGACTATGGCTACACCTTC.

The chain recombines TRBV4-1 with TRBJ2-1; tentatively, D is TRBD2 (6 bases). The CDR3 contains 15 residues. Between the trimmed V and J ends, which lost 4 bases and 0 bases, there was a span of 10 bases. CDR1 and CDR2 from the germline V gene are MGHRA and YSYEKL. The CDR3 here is CASSPSAGSYNEQFF. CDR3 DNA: TGCGCCAGCAGCCCTAGCGCCGGCTCCTACAATGAGCAGTTCTTC.

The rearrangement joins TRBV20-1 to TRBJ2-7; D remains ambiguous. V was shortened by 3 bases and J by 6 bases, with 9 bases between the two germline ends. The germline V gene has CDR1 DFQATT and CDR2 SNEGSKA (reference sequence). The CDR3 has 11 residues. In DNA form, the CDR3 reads TGCAGTGCTAGGCAGTGGTTCGAGCAGTACTTC. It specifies CSARQWFEQYF.

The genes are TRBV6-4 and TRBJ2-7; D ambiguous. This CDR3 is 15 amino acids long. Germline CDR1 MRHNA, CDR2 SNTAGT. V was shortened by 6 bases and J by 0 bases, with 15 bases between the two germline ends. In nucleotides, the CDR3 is TGTGCCAGCAGCCGCAGCGCGGATCCCTCCTACGAGCAGTACTTC. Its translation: CASSRSADPSYEQYF.

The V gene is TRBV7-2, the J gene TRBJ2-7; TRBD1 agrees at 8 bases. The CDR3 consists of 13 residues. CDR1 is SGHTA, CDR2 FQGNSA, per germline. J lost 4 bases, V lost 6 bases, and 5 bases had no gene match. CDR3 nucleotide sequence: TGTGCCAGCAGTCGGACAGGGTTGTACGAGCAGTACTTC. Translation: CASSRTGLYEQYF.

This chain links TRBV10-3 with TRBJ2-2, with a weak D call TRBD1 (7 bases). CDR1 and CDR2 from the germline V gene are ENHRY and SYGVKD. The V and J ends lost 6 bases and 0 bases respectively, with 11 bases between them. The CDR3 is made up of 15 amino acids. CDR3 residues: CAISQGGANTGELFF. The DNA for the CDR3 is TGTGCCATCAGCCAGGGGGGAGCGAACACCGGGGAGCTGTTTTTT.

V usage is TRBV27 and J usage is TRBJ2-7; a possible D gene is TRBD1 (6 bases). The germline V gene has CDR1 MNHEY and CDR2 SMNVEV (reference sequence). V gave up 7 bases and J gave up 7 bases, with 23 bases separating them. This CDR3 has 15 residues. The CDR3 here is CASKLTGSPSGEQYF. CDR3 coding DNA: TGTGCCAGCAAACTAACAGGGTCCCCCTCGGGAGAGCAGTACTTC.

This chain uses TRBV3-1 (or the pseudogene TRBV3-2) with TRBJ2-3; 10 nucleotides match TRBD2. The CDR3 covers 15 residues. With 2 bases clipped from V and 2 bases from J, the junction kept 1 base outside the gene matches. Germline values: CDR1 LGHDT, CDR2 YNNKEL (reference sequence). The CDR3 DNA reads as TGTGCCAGCAGCCAAACTAGCGGGGCCACAGATACGCAGTATTTT. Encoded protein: CASSQTSGATDTQYF.